These 30 T cell receptor beta chains share one sample of origin, sequenced in a study of blood T cell repertoires in COVID-19. TCRdb keeps only in-frame clones here, not all; method: immunoSEQ multiplex PCR. The profile shows 15,000 or so clones, 60% to 85% of them singletons. Specimen: peripheral blood. These receptors all come from a man aged 55 to 70 with acute or convalescent COVID-19.

The chain carries TRBV2 and TRBJ1-3, with 8 bases identical to TRBD1. V dropped 6 bases and J dropped 0; count of bases not matched to a gene: 22. The CDR3 is 21 amino acids. Germline V gene data show CDR1 as SNHLY and CDR2 as FYNNEI. CDR3 loop: CASSESPFWTGLTSSGNTIYF. For the CDR3, the DNA is TGTGCCAGCAGCGAATCCCCGTTTTGGACAGGGCTAACTTCCTCTGGAAACACCATATATTTT.

This rearrangement joins TRBV2 to TRBJ1-3; D may be TRBD1 (5 bases). Trimming left V 3 bases short and J 8 bases short, with 8 bases between. CDR1 and CDR2 from the germline V gene are SNHLY and FYNNEI. The CDR3 extends over 12 amino acids. The DNA for the CDR3 is TGTGCCAGCAGTGAGGGGGGGTACACCATATATTTT. Its protein is CASSEGGYTIYF.

The rearrangement joins TRBV6-5 to TRBJ1-3, with 11 bases matching TRBD1. This CDR3 comprises 14 residues. CDR1 MNHEY and CDR2 SVGAGI come from the germline V gene. After removal of 6 bases from V and 2 bases from J, the junction contained 0 bases not matched to a gene. Here the CDR3 reads CASRGQGAGNTIYF. In nucleotides, the CDR3 is TGTGCCAGCAGGGGACAGGGGGCTGGAAACACCATATATTTT.

The chain uses TRBV20-1 and TRBJ2-7, with D maybe TRBD2 (5 bases). Per the germline V gene, CDR1 is DFQATT and CDR2 is SNEGSKA (reference sequence). V lost 3 bases, J lost 4 bases, and 7 bases lay in between. This CDR3 is 11 amino acids long. CDR3: CSASREYEQYF. The CDR3 coding sequence is TGCAGTGCTAGTAGGGAGTACGAGCAGTACTTC.

The chain has TRBV25-1 and TRBJ1-2, with D tentatively TRBD1 (5 bases). Trimming removed 3 bases at V and 5 bases at J, with 10 bases between. CDR1 is MGHDK, CDR2 SYGVNS, per germline. CDR3 length equals 13 residues. The CDR3 protein is CASSDPTAYGYTF. DNA of the CDR3: TGTGCCAGCAGTGATCCGACAGCATATGGCTACACCTTC.

The chain combines TRBV6-6 with TRBJ2-7; 9 nucleotides line up with TRBD1. The V gene end was trimmed by 5 bases and the J gene end by 3 bases; junction bases not matched to a gene: 11. Germline CDR1 reads MNHNY; CDR2 reads SVGAGI (reference sequence). The CDR3 sequence is 16 residues long. CDR3 protein: CASSRGQGRGHYEQYF. In nucleotides, the CDR3 is TGTGCCAGCAGTAGGGGACAGGGAAGGGGGCACTACGAGCAGTACTTC.

This clone came up once. This chain connects TRBV19 to TRBJ1-6; 8 bases line up with TRBD1. V dropped 5 bases and J dropped 9; count of bases not matched to a gene: 6. The CDR3 contains 14 residues. Germline lookup yields CDR1 LNHDA and CDR2 SQIVND (reference sequence). As DNA, the CDR3 is TGTGCCAGTAGTGCGACAGGGGCGGGTTCACCCCTCCACTTT. It is translated as CASSATGAGSPLHF.

The chain combines TRBV7-8 with TRBJ1-1; D remains unclear. The CDR3 spans 14 residues. CDR1 and CDR2 (germline): SGHVS, FQNEAQ. With 1 base removed from V and 1 base from J, the gap between germline ends came to 7 bases. DNA of the CDR3: TGTGCCAGCAGCTTAGGGGCACGGAACACTGAAGCTTTCTTT. It translates to CASSLGARNTEAFF.

The chain carries TRBV3-1 (or the pseudogene TRBV3-2) and TRBJ1-1, with 7 bases fitting TRBD1. V lost 4 bases to trimming and J lost 4 bases; unmatched junction nucleotides: 6. The CDR3 covers 14 residues. Looked up from germline, CDR1 is LGHDT and CDR2 is YNNKEL (reference sequence). This CDR3 reads CASSPGTARTEAFF. The CDR3 DNA is TGTGCCAGCAGCCCCGGGACAGCCCGCACTGAAGCTTTCTTT.

V is TRBV6-6 and J is TRBJ1-2, with 10 bases fitting TRBD1. The germline V gene has CDR1 MNHNY and CDR2 SVGAGI (reference sequence). J gave up 6 bases and V 7 bases, and 11 bases lay outside the gene matches. The CDR3 has 15 residues. The CDR3 DNA follows: TGTGCCAGCAATTTTCCCGGGACAGGGGTAAATGGCTACACCTTC. Its translation is CASNFPGTGVNGYTF.

The V gene is TRBV10-3, the J gene TRBJ2-1, with unresolved D. Germline CDR1 is ENHRY and CDR2 is SYGVKD. Trimming pared 3 bases from V and 4 bases from J, leaving 13 bases between. CDR3 length equals 15 residues. In DNA, the CDR3 is TGTGCCATCAGTGACTTTGGTACGCGGTACAATGAGCAGTTCTTC. Translating gives CAISDFGTRYNEQFF.

The chain employs TRBV9 and TRBJ1-1; D possibly corresponds to TRBD1 (6 bases). The CDR3 sequence is 15 residues long. The ends were cut back, 0 bases at V and 1 base at J, with 10 bases in the middle. Germline lookup yields CDR1 SGDLS and CDR2 YYNGEE. The CDR3 region has the DNA TGTGCCAGCAGCGTAGATCCAGGGGCGAACACTGAAGCTTTCTTT. Translation: CASSVDPGANTEAFF.

The chain joins TRBV27 to TRBJ1-6; tentative D call: TRBD1 (5 bases). V lost 4 bases and J lost 10, with 11 bases in between. The CDR3 has 13 residues. Looked up from germline, CDR1 is MNHEY and CDR2 is SMNVEV (reference sequence). The CDR3 DNA reads TGTGCCAGCAGTTCCCTCACAGGATCACCCCTCCACTTT. It specifies CASSSLTGSPLHF.

The genes are TRBV5-1 and TRBJ2-3; 12 bases are shared with TRBD2. Trimming at V came to 1 base and at J to 6 bases, leaving 3 bases not matched to a gene. The CDR3 covers 15 residues. Germline V gene lookup returns CDR1 SGHRS and CDR2 YFSETQ. CDR3 region: CASSLWTSGADTQYF. The CDR3 bases are TGCGCCAGCAGCTTGTGGACTAGCGGGGCTGATACGCAGTATTTT.

V gene TRBV19 combines with J gene TRBJ1-3; D remains unclear. The CDR3 length is 13 residues. Germline assignment: CDR1 LNHDA and CDR2 SQIVND (reference sequence). Trimming pared 8 bases from V and 3 bases from J, leaving 11 bases between. This chain's CDR3 is CASGPLGGNTIYF. CDR3 bases: TGTGCCAGTGGGCCCCTTGGTGGAAACACCATATATTTT.

The chain recombines TRBV12-5 with TRBJ1-5; TRBD1 aligns across 7 bases. Germline CDR1 reads LGHNT; CDR2 reads FRNRAP. The CDR3 runs to 15 residues. J was trimmed by 1 base and V by 4 bases; bases with no gene match: 4. CDR3 amino acids: CASGWTGPSNQPQHF. CDR3 DNA: TGTGCTAGTGGTTGGACAGGCCCGAGCAATCAGCCCCAGCATTTT.

In regard to this clone: It is unclear where the CDR3 begins or ends on the DNA, so no DNA is shown, and the CDR3 is as TCRdb lists it. V gene TRBV7-2 combines with J gene TRBJ2-1; the D call in the table, TRBD2, was not verified against the DNA. The CDR3 is 13 amino acids in total, end residues counted. The germline V gene encodes CDR1 SGHTA and CDR2 FQGNSA. The chain's CDR3 is CASSSSGLDEQFF.

The chain recombines TRBV18 with TRBJ2-7; TRBD1 might be the D (6 bases). This CDR3 is built from 15 residues. Trimming took off 6 bases at V and 2 bases at J, with 17 bases between the two ends. CDR1 is KGHSH and CDR2 is LQKENI in the germline V gene. The CDR3 sequence is CASSPGQLNTYEQYF. CDR3 sequence (DNA): TGTGCCAGCTCGCCAGGACAGCTGAACACCTACGAGCAGTACTTC.

This chain connects TRBV19 to TRBJ2-7; 11 nucleotides match TRBD1. The V gene end was trimmed by 5 bases and the J gene end by 6 bases; junction bases not matched to a gene: 9. This CDR3 is built from 15 residues. In germline, CDR1 is LNHDA, CDR2 SQIVND (reference sequence). CDR3 DNA: TGTGCCAGTAGTCCCCGGGACAGGGGGTCTCGCGAGCAGTACTTC. Protein sequence: CASSPRDRGSREQYF.

The CDR3 loop is CASSPGQGNTEAFF. CDR3 bases: TGTGCCAGCTCACCGGGACAGGGGAACACTGAAGCTTTCTTT. The chain combines TRBV18 with TRBJ1-1, with TRBD1 identical over 9 bases. After removal of 3 bases from V and 1 base from J, the junction contained 0 bases not matched to a gene. Germline assignment: CDR1 KGHSH and CDR2 LQKENI. The CDR3 contains 14 residues.

V and J are TRBV6-5 and TRBJ1-2; TRBD1 matches 10 bases. Germline V gene data show CDR1 as MNHEY and CDR2 as SVGAGI. Trimming at V came to 6 bases and at J to 3 bases, leaving 4 bases not matched to a gene. This CDR3 comprises 14 residues. The chain's CDR3 is CASRTGGNHYGYTF. CDR3 bases: TGTGCCAGCAGGACAGGGGGCAATCACTATGGCTACACCTTC.

The V call is TRBV7-9, the J call TRBJ2-2; a possible D gene is TRBD1 (5 bases). Germline loops: CDR1 SEHNR, CDR2 FQNEAQ (reference sequence). The CDR3 loop spans 13 amino acids. Trimming stripped 3 bases from V and 7 bases from J, with 9 bases between. CDR3 in amino acids: CASSFTGIGELFF. The CDR3 DNA reads TGTGCCAGCAGCTTTACAGGAATCGGGGAGCTGTTTTTT.

The rearrangement links TRBV6-5 to TRBJ2-7; D not certain. The CDR3 extends over 12 amino acids. V shed 11 bases and J shed 6 bases, with 17 bases lying between them. Per the germline V gene, CDR1 is MNHEY and CDR2 is SVGAGI. For the CDR3, the DNA is TGTGCCGCCAAGGATAGTCCGGGCGAGCAGTACTTC. Translated, it gives CAAKDSPGEQYF.

This chain links TRBV19 with TRBJ2-3, with TRBD2 identical over 9 bases. CDR3 length: 12 amino acids. V lost 3 bases and J lost 11; bases outside the gene matches: 3. The germline CDR1 and CDR2 sequences are LNHDA and SQIVND (reference sequence). CDR3: CASSMRLAEQYF. The CDR3 DNA reads as TGTGCCAGTAGTATGCGACTAGCGGAGCAGTATTTT.

The chain employs TRBV30 and TRBJ2-1; 9 positions agree with TRBD2. The length of the CDR3 is 14 residues. V lost 1 base, J lost 8 bases, and 6 bases stayed unmatched. Germline-derived CDR1 and CDR2 are GTSNPN and SVGIG (reference sequence). In DNA form, the CDR3 reads TGTGCCTGGAGTGCTCTAGCGGGGTTGGATGAGCAGTTCTTC. Protein: CAWSALAGLDEQFF.

The rearrangement links TRBV2 to TRBJ2-1; possibly TRBD2 for D (5 bases). V lost 4 bases and J lost 6, with 13 bases in between. This CDR3 is built from 14 residues. The germline CDR1 and CDR2 sequences are SNHLY and FYNNEI. The CDR3 nucleotides read TGTGCCAGCAGTGTAGAGGGAATTGGCAATGAGCAGTTCTTC. This gives the protein CASSVEGIGNEQFF.

The gene calls are TRBV30 and TRBJ1-2, with 9 nucleotides matching TRBD1. Losses at the gene ends were 1 base for V and 4 bases for J; bases not matched to a gene: 1. This CDR3 is 13 amino acids long. Germline V gene sequence: CDR1 GTSNPN, CDR2 SVGIG (reference sequence). DNA for the CDR3: TGTGCCTGGAGTGCGACAGGGGGCTATGGCTACACCTTC. It translates to CAWSATGGYGYTF.

This clone was observed a handful of times. V and J are TRBV6-5 and TRBJ1-5, with TRBD1 identical over 7 bases. Germline V gene lookup returns CDR1 MNHEY and CDR2 SVGAGI. This CDR3 region has 15 residues. With V trimmed by 6 bases and J by 5 bases, 10 bases remained unmatched. The CDR3 loop reads CASREGAGRDQPQHF. DNA for the CDR3: TGTGCCAGCAGGGAGGGGGCGGGACGCGATCAGCCCCAGCATTTT.

The chain carries TRBV23-1 and TRBJ2-7; a possible D gene is TRBD2 (5 bases). TRBV23-1 is flagged as an ORF with uncertain function. This CDR3 is built from 16 residues. Trimming took off 3 bases at V and 3 bases at J, with 18 bases between the two ends. CDR3 amino acids: CASSQLLGFRDYEQYF. The DNA of the CDR3 is TGCGCCAGCAGTCAGCTACTAGGATTTAGGGACTACGAGCAGTACTTC.

This clone was counted once. This sequence joins TRBV9 and TRBJ2-3; 7 positions agree with TRBD1. The CDR3 runs to 15 residues. Unmatched junction bases numbered 7, after V lost 4 bases and J lost 2 bases. Per the germline V gene, CDR1 is SGDLS and CDR2 is YYNGEE. The CDR3 reads CASSTRGWDTDTQYF. CDR3 bases: TGTGCCAGCAGCACCAGGGGGTGGGACACAGATACGCAGTATTTT.